This section outlines one T cell receptor (beta chain) sequence together with its context. Antigen unknown. The data are from a study of Ad26.COV2.S vaccination and SARS-CoV-2 variants. Treatment in this sample: about 20 received Ad26.COV2.S at low or high dose, single or two shots; a few received placebo; per-sample allocation not given. Sampling was performed 63 days after the first vaccine or placebo injection. Overall study findings and caveats: People who got the vaccine had more spike-specific TCR breadth than people who got placebo.

Assay used: immunoSEQ multiplex PCR; TCRdb lists only in-frame clones, some missing. The table has about 400,000 clones, approximately 87% seen once. Sequencing used peripheral blood, obtained in a trial of Ad26.COV2.S vaccine versus placebo. This clonotype originated in a person between 18 and 65 years old who received the Ad26.COV2.S COVID-19 vaccine or a placebo.

CDR3 sequence (DNA): TGTGCCAGCAGCCGGGGACAGAACTATGGCTACACCTTC. Protein product: CASSRGQNYGYTF. The genes are TRBV12-3 or TRBV12-4 and TRBJ1-2; the match to TRBD1 covers 7 bases. The CDR3 extends over 13 amino acids. The V gene end was trimmed by 6 bases and the J gene end by 2 bases; junction bases not matched to a gene: 3.